Shown below are 13 T cell receptor beta chains from a single sample sequenced in a study of blood T cell repertoires in COVID-19. Repertoires were generated with immunoSEQ multiplex PCR, while TCRdb's copy carries only in-frame clones and drops some. Counted here are about 67,000 clones, roughly 80% occurring once; the ten biggest clones make up roughly two fifths. Sequencing used peripheral blood. These receptors all come from a human donor in a cohort sampled during active COVID-19.

The genes are TRBV6-5 and TRBJ2-2; 8 bases are a match to TRBD2. J lost 6 bases, V lost 5 bases, and 8 bases had no gene match. The CDR3 totals 15 residues. CDR1 is MNHEY and CDR2 is SVGAGI in the germline V gene. The CDR3 spells CASSKLRTSPGELFF. The DNA for the CDR3 is TGTGCCAGCAGTAAACTACGGACTAGCCCCGGGGAGCTGTTTTTT.

The rearrangement joins TRBV6-1 to TRBJ2-7; unclear D gene. In germline, CDR1 is MNHNS, CDR2 SASEGT. Deletions cut 3 bases from V and 3 bases from J, with 6 bases between. The CDR3 is made up of 12 amino acids. This chain's CDR3 is CASSEYGYEQYF. For the CDR3, the DNA is TGTGCCAGCAGTGAGTACGGCTACGAGCAGTACTTC.

This clone was recorded once. V is TRBV5-1 and J is TRBJ1-2, with unresolved D. The CDR3 extends over 13 amino acids. Germline V gene lookup returns CDR1 SGHRS and CDR2 YFSETQ. Trimming removed 4 bases from V and 8 bases from J, with 15 bases in between. In nucleotides, the CDR3 is TGCGCCAGCAGCCTGGGGAGGGCGGGAGGCTACACCTTC. The encoded protein is CASSLGRAGGYTF.

The chain has TRBV7-9 and TRBJ1-3, with 7 nucleotides matching TRBD1. Germline V lookup: CDR1 SEHNR, CDR2 FQNEAQ (reference sequence). J gave up 0 bases and V 5 bases, and 10 bases lay outside the gene matches. The CDR3 sequence is 17 residues long. The CDR3, as DNA: TGTGCCAGCAGCCCACCTGGGGACAGCGTCTCTGGAAACACCATATATTTT. Protein: CASSPPGDSVSGNTIYF.

The gene calls are TRBV2 and TRBJ2-5, with 9 bases lining up with TRBD1. The J segment lost 4 bases and the V segment lost 6 bases, leaving 12 bases of the junction unmatched. Germline V gives CDR1 SNHLY, CDR2 FYNNEI. The CDR3 length is 16 residues. Here the CDR3 reads CASSSEQGAFSETQYF. CDR3 in DNA: TGTGCCAGCAGCTCCGAACAGGGGGCTTTTTCAGAGACCCAGTACTTC. Using reference TRBV2 and TRBJ2-5 for the parts outside the CDR3, the full variable domain is EPEVTQTPSHQVTQMGQEVILRCVPISNHLYFYWYRQILGQKVEFLVSFYNNEISEKSEIFDDQFSVERPDGSNFTLKIRSTKLEDSAMYFCASSSEQGAFSETQYFGPGTRLLVL.

The V gene is TRBV7-2, the J gene TRBJ2-2, with D perhaps TRBD1 (5 bases). In germline, CDR1 is SGHTA, CDR2 FQGNSA. V was pared by 0 bases and J by 1 base, with 9 bases between. The CDR3 extends over 16 amino acids. CDR3 coding DNA: TGTGCCAGCAGCTTAGCGCTAACAGGGAACACCGGGGAGCTGTTTTTT. Residues: CASSLALTGNTGELFF.

This clone was detected a few times. This chain uses TRBV4-2 with TRBJ2-2; perhaps TRBD2 as D (5 bases). Trimming shortened V by 4 bases and J by 9 bases, and 6 bases separated the two germline ends. Germline CDR1 LGHNA, CDR2 YNFKEQ. The CDR3 runs 11 residues. The CDR3 sequence: CASSLGRELFF. For the CDR3, the DNA is TGTGCCAGCAGCCTCGGGAGGGAGCTGTTTTTT.

The CDR3 DNA is TGTGCCAGCAGCCAACGCGGAGGGGTGACAGATACGCAGTATTTT. Amino acid sequence: CASSQRGGVTDTQYF. The chain couples TRBV3-1 (or the pseudogene TRBV3-2) to TRBJ2-3, with a possible D match to TRBD2 (6 bases). Germline V lookup: CDR1 LGHDT, CDR2 YNNKEL (reference sequence). Deletions cut 2 bases from V and 3 bases from J, with 12 bases between. This CDR3 spans 15 amino acids.

In its sample, this clone was seen a few times. The CDR3 nucleotides are TGCGCCAGCAGTGAGAATCTTGGAGGGGCGAATTCACCCCTCCACTTT. Protein sequence: CASSENLGGANSPLHF. The J gene is TRBJ1-6, the V gene TRBV10-2; tentatively, D is TRBD1 (5 bases). The CDR3 is made up of 16 amino acids. CDR1 is WSHSY and CDR2 is SAAADI in the germline V gene. The V gene lost 2 bases and the J gene lost 7 bases, with 15 bases spanning the gap.

The V and J genes are TRBV19 and TRBJ2-7, with D possibly TRBD1 on 6 matching bases. The V and J ends lost 5 bases and 3 bases respectively, with 14 bases between them. This CDR3 has 14 residues. Germline CDR1 LNHDA, CDR2 SQIVND (reference sequence). The CDR3 region is CASSPWTESYEQYF. In DNA form, the CDR3 reads TGTGCCAGTAGTCCCTGGACAGAAAGCTACGAGCAGTACTTC.

The genes are TRBV6-6 and TRBJ1-6, with D perhaps TRBD1 (6 bases). The V and J ends lost 5 bases and 6 bases respectively, with 14 bases between them. The CDR3 totals 15 residues. Germline CDR1 is MNHNY and CDR2 is SVGAGI (reference sequence). The CDR3 reads CASSKRQVGNSPLHF. For the CDR3, the DNA is TGTGCCAGCAGTAAAAGACAGGTCGGTAATTCACCCCTCCACTTT.

The rearrangement joins TRBV19 to TRBJ2-3; 8 nucleotides agree with TRBD2. The V gene's germline CDR1 is LNHDA and CDR2 SQIVND (reference sequence). The V and J ends lost 6 bases and 0 bases, in that order; junction bases with no gene match: 2. The CDR3 sequence is 14 residues long. The CDR3 reads CASRLAVSTDTQYF. The CDR3, as DNA: TGTGCCAGTAGACTAGCGGTGAGCACAGATACGCAGTATTTT.

This chain uses TRBV2 with TRBJ1-4; 7 bases match TRBD1. This CDR3 has 13 residues. The trim removed 6 bases at V and 12 bases at J, leaving 10 bases unmatched. The germline V gene has CDR1 SNHLY and CDR2 FYNNEI. The CDR3 sequence is CASSRQGSDQLFF. The CDR3 DNA follows: TGTGCCAGCAGCAGACAGGGTTCAGATCAACTGTTTTTT.